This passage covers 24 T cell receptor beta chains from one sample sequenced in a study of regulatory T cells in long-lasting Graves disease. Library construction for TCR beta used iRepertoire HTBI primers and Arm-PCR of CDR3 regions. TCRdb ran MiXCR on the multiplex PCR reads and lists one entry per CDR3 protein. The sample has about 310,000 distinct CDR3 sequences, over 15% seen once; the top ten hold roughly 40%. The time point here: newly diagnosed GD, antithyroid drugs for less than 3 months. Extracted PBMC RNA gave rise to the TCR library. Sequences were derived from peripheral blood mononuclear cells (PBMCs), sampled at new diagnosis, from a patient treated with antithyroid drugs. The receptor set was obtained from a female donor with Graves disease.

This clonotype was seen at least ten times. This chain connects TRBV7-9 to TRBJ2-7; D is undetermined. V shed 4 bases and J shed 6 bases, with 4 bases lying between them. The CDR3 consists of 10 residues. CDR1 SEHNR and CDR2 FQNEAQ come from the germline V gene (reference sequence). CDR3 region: CASSSLEQYF. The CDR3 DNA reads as TGTGCCAGCAGCTCCCTCGAGCAGTACTTC. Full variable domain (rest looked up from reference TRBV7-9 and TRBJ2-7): DTGVSQNPRHKITKRGQNVTFRCDPISEHNRLYWYRQTLGQGPEFLTYFQNEAQLEKSRLLSDRFSAERPKGSFSTLEIQRTEQGDSAMYLCASSSLEQYFGPGTRLTVT.

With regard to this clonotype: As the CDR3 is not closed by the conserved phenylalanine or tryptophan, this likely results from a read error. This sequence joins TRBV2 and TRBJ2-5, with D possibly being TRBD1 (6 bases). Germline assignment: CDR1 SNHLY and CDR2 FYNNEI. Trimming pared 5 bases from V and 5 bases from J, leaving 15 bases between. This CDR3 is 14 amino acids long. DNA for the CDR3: TGTGCCAGCAGTTGGGACAAAAGAGAGGAGACCCAGTACCTC. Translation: CASSWDKREETQYL.

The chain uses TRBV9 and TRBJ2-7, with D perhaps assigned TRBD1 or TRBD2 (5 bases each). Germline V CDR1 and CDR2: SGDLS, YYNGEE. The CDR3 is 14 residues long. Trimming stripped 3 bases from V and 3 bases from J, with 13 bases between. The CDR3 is CASSAGAFFYEQYF. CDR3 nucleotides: TGTGCCAGCAGCGCCGGGGCCTTTTTCTACGAGCAGTACTTC.

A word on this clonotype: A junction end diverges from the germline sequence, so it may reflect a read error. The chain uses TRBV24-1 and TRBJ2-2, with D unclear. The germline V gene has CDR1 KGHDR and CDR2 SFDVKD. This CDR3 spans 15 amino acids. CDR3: CATGDLKINTGELFF. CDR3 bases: TGTGCCACCGGTGACCTAAAAATAAACACCGGGGAGCTGTTTTTT.

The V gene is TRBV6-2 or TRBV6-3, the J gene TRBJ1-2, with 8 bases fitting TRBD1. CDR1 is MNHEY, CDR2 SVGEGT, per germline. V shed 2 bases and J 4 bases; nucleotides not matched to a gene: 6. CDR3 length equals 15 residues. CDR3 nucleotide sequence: TGTGCCAGCAGTTACAACCGACAGGGGAGCTATGGCTACACCTTC. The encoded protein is CASSYNRQGSYGYTF.

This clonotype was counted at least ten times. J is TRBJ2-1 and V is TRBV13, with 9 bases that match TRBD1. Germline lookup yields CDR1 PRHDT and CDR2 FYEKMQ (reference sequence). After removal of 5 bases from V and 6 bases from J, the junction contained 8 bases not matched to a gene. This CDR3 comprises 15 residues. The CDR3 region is CASSEPGQGRNEQFF. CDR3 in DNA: TGTGCCAGCAGCGAACCGGGACAGGGTCGCAATGAGCAGTTCTTC.

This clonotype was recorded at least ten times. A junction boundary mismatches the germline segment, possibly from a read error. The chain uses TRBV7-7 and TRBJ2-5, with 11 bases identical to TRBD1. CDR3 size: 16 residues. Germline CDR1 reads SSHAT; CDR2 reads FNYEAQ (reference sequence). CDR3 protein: CASSTGTGGKQETQYF. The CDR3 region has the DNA TGTGCTAGCAGCACCGGGACAGGGGGAAAACAAGAGACCCAGTACTTC.

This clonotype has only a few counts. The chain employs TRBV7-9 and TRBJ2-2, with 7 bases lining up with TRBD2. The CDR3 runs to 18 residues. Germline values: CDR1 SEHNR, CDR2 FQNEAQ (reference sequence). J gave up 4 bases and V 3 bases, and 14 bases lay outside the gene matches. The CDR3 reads CASSFAGDVAGFTGELFF. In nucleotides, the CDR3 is TGTGCCAGCAGCTTTGCTGGGGATGTAGCGGGCTTCACCGGGGAGCTGTTTTTT.

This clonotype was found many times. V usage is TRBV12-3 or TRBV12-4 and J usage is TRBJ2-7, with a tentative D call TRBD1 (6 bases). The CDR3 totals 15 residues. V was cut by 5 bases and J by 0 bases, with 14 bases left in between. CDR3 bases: TGTGCCAGCAGTCCGGGACAACCGAGCTCCTACGAGCAGTACTTC. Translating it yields CASSPGQPSSYEQYF.

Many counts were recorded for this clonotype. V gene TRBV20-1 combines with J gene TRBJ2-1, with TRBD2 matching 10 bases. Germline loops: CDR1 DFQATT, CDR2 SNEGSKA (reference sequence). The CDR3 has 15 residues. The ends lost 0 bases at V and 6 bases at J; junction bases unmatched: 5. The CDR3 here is CSARDRASGSNEQFF. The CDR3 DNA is TGCAGTGCTAGAGATAGGGCTAGCGGGAGCAATGAGCAGTTCTTC.

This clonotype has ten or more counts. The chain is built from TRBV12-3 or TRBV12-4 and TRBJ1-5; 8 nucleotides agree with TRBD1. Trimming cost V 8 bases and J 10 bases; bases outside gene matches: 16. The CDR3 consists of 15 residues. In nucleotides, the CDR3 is TGTGCCAGCGGTACCTGGGACAGGCAGATTCATCCCCAGCATTTT. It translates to CASGTWDRQIHPQHF.

CDR3 region: CATSDLPADEQFF. CDR3 in DNA: TGTGCCACCAGTGATTTGCCTGCGGATGAGCAGTTCTTC. This chain joins TRBV24-1 and TRBJ2-1; D unresolved. V shed 0 bases and J shed 8 bases, with 7 bases lying between them. This CDR3 comprises 13 residues. The germline gives CDR1 KGHDR, CDR2 SFDVKD.

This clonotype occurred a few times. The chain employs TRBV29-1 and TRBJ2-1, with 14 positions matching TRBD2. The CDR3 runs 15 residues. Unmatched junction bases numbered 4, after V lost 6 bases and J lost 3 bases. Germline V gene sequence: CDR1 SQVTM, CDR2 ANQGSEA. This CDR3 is CSVAGLAGVYNEQFF. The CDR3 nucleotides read TGCAGCGTAGCGGGACTAGCGGGAGTCTACAATGAGCAGTTCTTC.

The CDR3 nucleotides read TGTGCCACCAGCGCGTACACCGGGGAGCTGTTTTTT. This encodes CATSAYTGELFF. This chain joins TRBV19 and TRBJ2-2; D remains ambiguous. The CDR3 totals 12 residues. Trimming took off 10 bases at V and 3 bases at J, with 9 bases between the two ends. Germline CDR1 reads LNHDA; CDR2 reads SQIVND (reference sequence).

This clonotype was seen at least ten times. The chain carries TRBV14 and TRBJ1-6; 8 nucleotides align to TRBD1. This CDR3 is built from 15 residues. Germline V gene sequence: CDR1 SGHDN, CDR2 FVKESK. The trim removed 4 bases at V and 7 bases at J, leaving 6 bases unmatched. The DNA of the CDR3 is TGTGCCAGCAGCCTCGCAGGGGGCGCGAATTCACCCCTCCACTTT. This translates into CASSLAGGANSPLHF.

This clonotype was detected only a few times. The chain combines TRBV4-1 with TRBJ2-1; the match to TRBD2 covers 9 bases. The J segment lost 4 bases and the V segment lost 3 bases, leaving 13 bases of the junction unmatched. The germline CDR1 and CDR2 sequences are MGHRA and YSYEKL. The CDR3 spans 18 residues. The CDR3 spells CASSHGLAKGTQYNEQFF. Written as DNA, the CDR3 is TGCGCCAGCAGCCACGGACTAGCGAAGGGGACGCAATACAATGAGCAGTTCTTC.

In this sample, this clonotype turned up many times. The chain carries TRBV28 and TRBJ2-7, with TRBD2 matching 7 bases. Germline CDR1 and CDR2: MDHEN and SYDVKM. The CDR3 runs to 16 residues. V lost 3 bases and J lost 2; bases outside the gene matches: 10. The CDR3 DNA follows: TGTGCCAGCAGTTTCCACCTAGCGGTCCTCACCTACGAGCAGTACTTC. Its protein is CASSFHLAVLTYEQYF.

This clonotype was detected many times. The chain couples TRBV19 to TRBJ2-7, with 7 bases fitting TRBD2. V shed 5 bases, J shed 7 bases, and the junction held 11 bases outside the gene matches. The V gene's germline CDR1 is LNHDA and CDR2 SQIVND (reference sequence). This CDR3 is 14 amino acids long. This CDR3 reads CASSPRAGASEQYF. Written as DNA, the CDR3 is TGTGCCAGTAGTCCCCGTGCGGGAGCCTCAGAGCAGTACTTC.

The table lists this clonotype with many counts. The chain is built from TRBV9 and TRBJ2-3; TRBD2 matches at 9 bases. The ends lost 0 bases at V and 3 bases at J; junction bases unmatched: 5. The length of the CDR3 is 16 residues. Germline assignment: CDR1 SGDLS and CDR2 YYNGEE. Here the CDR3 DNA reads TGTGCCAGCAGCGTAGGCGCTAGCGGGATTACAGATACGCAGTATTTT. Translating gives CASSVGASGITDTQYF.

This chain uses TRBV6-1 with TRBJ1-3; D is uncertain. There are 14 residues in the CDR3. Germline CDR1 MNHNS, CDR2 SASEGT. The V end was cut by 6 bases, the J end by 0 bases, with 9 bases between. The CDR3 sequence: CASSPDYSGNTIYF. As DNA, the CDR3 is TGTGCCAGCAGCCCCGACTACTCTGGAAACACCATATATTTT.

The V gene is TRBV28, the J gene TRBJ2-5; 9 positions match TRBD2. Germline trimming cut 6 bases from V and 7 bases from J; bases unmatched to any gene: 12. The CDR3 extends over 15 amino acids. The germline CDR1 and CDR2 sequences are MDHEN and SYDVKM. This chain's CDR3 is CASSLPAGGPGTQYF. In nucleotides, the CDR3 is TGTGCCAGCAGCCTCCCGGCGGGAGGGCCCGGGACCCAGTACTTC.

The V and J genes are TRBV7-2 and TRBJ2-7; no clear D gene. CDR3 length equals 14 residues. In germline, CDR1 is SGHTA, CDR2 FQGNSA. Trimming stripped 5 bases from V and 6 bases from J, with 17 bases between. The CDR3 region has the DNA TGTGCCAGCAGCCTCGTAATTTTGGTAGGCGAGCAGTACTTC. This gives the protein CASSLVILVGEQYF.

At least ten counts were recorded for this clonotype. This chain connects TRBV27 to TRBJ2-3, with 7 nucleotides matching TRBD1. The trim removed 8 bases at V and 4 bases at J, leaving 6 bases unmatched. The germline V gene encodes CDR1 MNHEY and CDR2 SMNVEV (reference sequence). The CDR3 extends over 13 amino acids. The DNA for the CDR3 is TGTGCCAGCGGGACAGTCTGGGCAGATACGCAGTATTTT. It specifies CASGTVWADTQYF.

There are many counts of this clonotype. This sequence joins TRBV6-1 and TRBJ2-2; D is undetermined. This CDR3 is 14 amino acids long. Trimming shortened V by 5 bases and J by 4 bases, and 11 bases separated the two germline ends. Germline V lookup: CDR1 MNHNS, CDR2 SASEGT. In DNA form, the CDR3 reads TGTGCCAGCAGTATTGGATTTGTCACCGGGGAGCTGTTTTTT. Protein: CASSIGFVTGELFF.